This TCR beta chain was recorded in a study of chronic HIV infection and antiretroviral therapy. This clonotype has a handful of counts. This CDR3 region has 15 residues. Trimming took 6 bases from V and 6 from J; bases not matched to a gene: 12. Germline CDR1 and CDR2: MDHEN and SYDVKM. TCRdb reanalysed the 5' RACE reads using MiXCR and keeps one entry per CDR3 protein. The sample includes about 38,000 distinct CDR3 sequences, about 8.1% of them seen just once. The sequence was collected from an adult who had HIV and had not received antiretroviral therapy, or was an uninfected healthy control (not recorded which). The rearrangement uses TRBV28 and TRBJ2-7, with 9 bases aligning to TRBD2. Specimen: peripheral blood. The CDR3 coding sequence is TGTGCCAGCAGCCTCCCGCTAGCGGGAATTGTCGAGCAGTACTTC. This sequence encodes CASSLPLAGIVEQYF.